Listed here are 3 T cell receptor beta chains from one sample, sequenced in a study of cytomegalovirus exposure and HLA in healthy donors. Vbeta (60) and Jbeta (13) primers were used in the PCR. Only in-frame clones appear in the TCRdb table, and some are missing; sequencing was by immunoSEQ multiplex PCR. This sample has 150,000 to 180,000 clones, with nearly 80% found just once. Source material: PBMCs. Every receptor here comes from a man aged 30 to 45 in good health and CMV-seropositive.

The chain recombines TRBV30 with TRBJ1-2, with TRBD1 identical over 7 bases. Per the germline V gene, CDR1 is GTSNPN and CDR2 is SVGIG (reference sequence). This CDR3 region has 13 residues. Unmatched junction bases numbered 5, after V lost 0 bases and J lost 7 bases. CDR3 sequence: CAWSVEGAVGYTF. The DNA of the CDR3 is TGTGCCTGGAGTGTAGAGGGGGCGGTTGGCTACACCTTC. Variable domain in full (rest from reference TRBV30 and TRBJ1-2): SQTIHQWPATLVQPVGSPLSLECTVEGTSNPNLYWYRQAAGRGLQLLFYSVGIGQISSEVPQNLSASRPQDRQFILSSKKLLLSDSGFYLCAWSVEGAVGYTFGSGTRLTVV.

As to this clone: This likely comes from a read error, as the CDR3 has no conserved phenylalanine or tryptophan at its end. The DNA is omitted, as the CDR3 cannot be located on it reliably, and the CDR3 follows TCRdb's listing. The chain couples TRBV2 to TRBJ1-1; the D call TRBD1 from the table was never checked on the DNA. The CDR3 spans 12 amino acids, including both terminal residues. CDR1 and CDR2 (germline): SNHLY, FYNNEI. CDR3 sequence reads: CASSTLTGQAMM.

Only a few counts were recorded for this clone. CDR3 bases: TGTGCCAGCAGCTTAGCATTGGGTGGGGCCTCCTACGAGCAGTACTTC. As protein: CASSLALGGASYEQYF. This rearrangement joins TRBV7-2 to TRBJ2-7, with a possible D match to TRBD1 (5 bases). The CDR3 length is 16 residues. Trimming cost V 0 bases and J 0 bases, with 12 bases left between them. Per the germline V gene, CDR1 is SGHTA and CDR2 is FQGNSA.